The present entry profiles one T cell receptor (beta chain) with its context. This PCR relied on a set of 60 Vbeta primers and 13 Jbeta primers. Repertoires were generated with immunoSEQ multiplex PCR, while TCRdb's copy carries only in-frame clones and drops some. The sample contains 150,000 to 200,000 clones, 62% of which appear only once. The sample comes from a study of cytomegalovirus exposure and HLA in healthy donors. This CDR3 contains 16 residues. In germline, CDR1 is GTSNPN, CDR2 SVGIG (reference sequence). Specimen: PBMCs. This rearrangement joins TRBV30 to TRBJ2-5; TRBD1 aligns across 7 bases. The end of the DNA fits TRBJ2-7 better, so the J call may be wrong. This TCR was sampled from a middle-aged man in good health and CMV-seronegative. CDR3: CAWSRPPTGNKDEQYF. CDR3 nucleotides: TGTGCCTGGAGTCGACCTCCGACAGGGAATAAGGACGAGCAGTACTTC.